The rows below give T cell receptor beta chains drawn from one sample of a study of blood T cell repertoires in COVID-19. TCRdb's copy holds only in-frame clones and misses some; the assay was immunoSEQ multiplex PCR. The sample has tens of thousands of clones; about 85% are singletons. Specimen: peripheral blood. The source is a human donor in a cohort sampled during active COVID-19. The CDR3 runs from the conserved cysteine through the conserved F or W. A D gene is named only where the DNA matches it firmly. Only part of the rows carry a size: once, few, many, or a class if the clone is expanded.

v_gene	abundance	d_gene	j_gene	CDR3nt	CDR3aa
TRBV10-3	NA	TRBD1	TRBJ1-1	TGTGCCATCGGGGACAGGGGGCAAACTGAAGCTTTCTTT	CAIGDRGQTEAFF
TRBV7-7	NA	TRBD2	TRBJ2-3	TGTGCCAGCAGCCGTCGAGCGGGAGGAACGACAGATACGCAGTATTTT	CASSRRAGGTTDTQYF
TRBV9	NA	NA	TRBJ1-3	TGTGCCAGCAGCGTCTCTTCGGGAAACACCATATATTTT	CASSVSSGNTIYF
TRBV7-2	NA	NA	TRBJ2-2	TGTGCCAGCAGCACAGACGCGGGGCCGAACACCGGGGAGCTGTTTTTT	CASSTDAGPNTGELFF
TRBV19	NA	TRBD1	TRBJ1-5	TGTGCCAGTAGCTCACAGGGGGGTCAGCCCCAGCATTTT	CASSSQGGQPQHF
TRBV5-1	once	NA	TRBJ1-4	TGCGCCAGCAGCTTTCAGGCGCCAACTAATGAAAAACTGTTTTTT	CASSFQAPTNEKLFF
TRBV7-9	NA	NA	TRBJ2-5	TGTGCCAGCAGCCTCTCCCCCCAAGAGACCCAGTACTTC	CASSLSPQETQYF
TRBV19	NA	TRBD1	TRBJ1-5	TGTGCCAGTACCACCGGACAGGCCGGCGAAAATCAGCCCCAGCATTTT	CASTTGQAGENQPQHF
TRBV12-3/TRBV12-4	NA	NA	TRBJ1-1	TGTGCCAGCAGTAGCGAGCCGAACACTGAAGCTTTCTTT	CASSSEPNTEAFF
TRBV15	NA	TRBD1	TRBJ2-6	TGTGCCACCAGCAGAGATTTCGCAGGGGGCTCTGGGGCCAACGTCCTGACTTTC	CATSRDFAGGSGANVLTF
TRBV5-1	NA	TRBD1	TRBJ1-4	TGCGCCAGCAGCTTGTCACAGGGGAATGAAAAACTGTTTTTT	CASSLSQGNEKLFF
TRBV19	NA	NA	TRBJ1-5	TGTGCCAGTAGTAACACAGGGCCCCAGCCCCAGCATTTT	CASSNTGPQPQHF
TRBV6-5	NA	NA	TRBJ2-1	TGTGCCAGCGAACGACTACTGGGGGCGCCCGGAGAGCAGTTCTTC	CASERLLGAPGEQFF
TRBV9	NA	NA	TRBJ1-6	TGTGCCAGCAGCGTCGATCAGGGTGGATCACCCCTCCACTTT	CASSVDQGGSPLHF
TRBV18	NA	TRBD1	TRBJ1-6	TGTGCCAGCTCACCACCGGACAGGTCACCCCTCCACTTT	CASSPPDRSPLHF
TRBV2	once	NA	TRBJ2-3	TGTGCCGGACAGCCGGGTACGCAGTATTTT	CAGQPGTQYF
TRBV29-1	NA	NA	TRBJ2-5	TGCAGCGTCGCCGGGTCTCGCCAAGAGACCCAGTACTTC	CSVAGSRQETQYF
TRBV28	NA	NA	TRBJ1-6	TGTGCCAGCAGCCAGCGGGGTTCCTATAATTCACCCCTCCACTTT	CASSQRGSYNSPLHF
TRBV6-2/TRBV6-3	NA	NA	TRBJ1-1	TGTGCCAGCAGTTACTACACGACTGAAGCTTTCTTT	CASSYYTTEAFF
TRBV27	NA	NA	TRBJ2-1	TGTGCCAGCAGTTTAGGGGGGATCGCCTACAATGAGCAGTTCTTC	CASSLGGIAYNEQFF
TRBV5-1	NA	TRBD1	TRBJ1-1	TGCGCCAGCAGCTCACGCGGACAGGGTGTTGACACTGAAGCTTTCTTT	CASSSRGQGVDTEAFF
TRBV28	NA	NA	TRBJ1-2	TGTGCCAGCACCCCTTCTTCCGGGACTACTGTTGCGGGCTACACCTTC	CASTPSSGTTVAGYTF
TRBV5-6	few	TRBD1	TRBJ2-7	TGTGCCAGCAGCTTGGCCCGGACAGGGGGTAACTACGAGCAGTACTTC	CASSLARTGGNYEQYF
TRBV27	NA	NA	TRBJ1-2	TGTGCCAGCAGTTTGACAGTAAGAATTAACTATGGCTACACCTTC	CASSLTVRINYGYTF
TRBV2	NA	TRBD2	TRBJ2-1	TGTGCCAGCGGGAGGACTAGCGGGAGCGGAGGTTCCTACAATGAGCAGTTCTTC	CASGRTSGSGGSYNEQFF
TRBV5-8	NA	TRBD1	TRBJ2-5	TGTGCCAGCAGCTTGGCCAGGGAGACAGGGGCCCGAGAGACCCAGTACTTC	CASSLARETGARETQYF
TRBV30	few	TRBD1	TRBJ1-3	TGTGCCTGGTTTCGGGACAGGGGATATGGAAACACCATATATTTT	CAWFRDRGYGNTIYF
TRBV10-3	NA	NA	TRBJ1-6	TGTGCCATCAGTGAGTCTTTAACAGGCAACGGGCCCCTCCACTTT	CAISESLTGNGPLHF
TRBV6-7	NA	TRBD1	TRBJ1-1	TGTGCCAGCAGGCACAGGGGCTATGAGACTGAAGCTTTCTTT	CASRHRGYETEAFF
TRBV10-3	NA	NA	TRBJ2-3	TGTGCCATCAGTGAACGGCAAAACGGGGATACGCAGTATTTT	CAISERQNGDTQYF